The source of this T cell receptor (beta chain) is a study of control samples from healthy donors and cancer patients. Repertoires were generated with immunoSEQ multiplex PCR, while TCRdb's copy carries only in-frame clones and drops some. The sample has some 180,000 clones. The TCR originated in a woman aged 30 to 39 in good health. The material sequenced was blood.

In DNA, the CDR3 is TGTGCCAGCAGCTCAGGACAGGTTTCATCACCCCTCCACTTT. It specifies CASSSGQVSSPLHF. This chain joins TRBV5-6 and TRBJ1-6; 7 nucleotides match TRBD1. Losses at the gene ends were 3 bases for V and 10 bases for J; bases not matched to a gene: 7. The germline V gene has CDR1 SGHDT and CDR2 YYEEEE. The CDR3 covers 14 residues.